The 14 T cell receptor beta chains reported below all come from one sample, sequenced in a study of lymphopenia after photon versus proton radiotherapy. The assay was immunoSEQ multiplex PCR, and TCRdb's table has in-frame clones only and misses some. The table shows some 70,000 clones, with 85% to 90% occurring only once. Sample: peripheral blood, taken from a patient treated with proton-based radiotherapy. The receptors shown here come from a man older than 75 with esophageal cancer.

The V and J genes are TRBV4-1 and TRBJ2-7; 7 nucleotides match TRBD1. This CDR3 region has 16 residues. Trimming removed 2 bases from V and 2 bases from J; junction bases left unmatched: 9. CDR1 is MGHRA and CDR2 is YSYEKL in the germline V gene. CDR3 region: CASSQYRDSGAYEQYF. The CDR3 bases are TGCGCCAGCAGCCAATATAGGGACAGTGGAGCCTACGAGCAGTACTTC.

A single count supports this clone. The chain combines TRBV27 with TRBJ1-6, with D uncertain. V lost 3 bases to trimming and J lost 10 bases, with 13 bases between them. This CDR3 is 14 amino acids long. Germline assignment: CDR1 MNHEY and CDR2 SMNVEV (reference sequence). CDR3 sequence reads: CASSFLGSGSPLHF. In DNA, the CDR3 is TGTGCCAGCAGTTTTTTAGGGTCGGGATCACCCCTCCACTTT.

This clone was seen a single time. CDR3 sequence: CASIASGGYEQYF. CDR3 in DNA: TGTGCCAGCATCGCCAGCGGAGGCTACGAGCAGTACTTC. The chain carries TRBV6-5 and TRBJ2-7; possibly TRBD2 for D (5 bases). Trimming left V 7 bases short and J 3 bases short, with 13 bases between. The CDR3 spans 13 residues. Germline assignment: CDR1 MNHEY and CDR2 SVGAGI.

V gene TRBV4-1 combines with J gene TRBJ2-1, with D hard to call. This CDR3 comprises 13 residues. Germline-derived CDR1 and CDR2 are MGHRA and YSYEKL. The V and J ends lost 0 bases and 8 bases respectively, with 8 bases between them. The CDR3 nucleotides read TGCGCCAGCAGCCAAGAAAGCGTCTATGAGCAGTTCTTC. Protein product: CASSQESVYEQFF.

J is TRBJ2-7 and V is TRBV15; possibly TRBD2 for D (6 bases). The CDR3 is 16 amino acids. Between the trimmed V and J ends, which lost 0 bases and 6 bases, there was a span of 18 bases. The V gene's germline CDR1 is LNHNV and CDR2 YYDKDF (reference sequence). CDR3 in amino acids: CATSRDLGGTRFEQYF. CDR3 DNA sequence: TGTGCCACCAGCAGAGATTTGGGCGGGACGAGGTTCGAGCAGTACTTC. Looking up the rest from reference TRBV15 and TRBJ2-7 gives the full variable domain: DAMVIQNPRYQVTQFGKPVTLSCSQTLNHNVMYWYQQKSSQAPKLLFHYYDKDFNNEADTPDNFQSRRPNTSFCFLDIRSPGLGDTAMYLCATSRDLGGTRFEQYFGPGTRLTVT.

V and J are TRBV7-2 and TRBJ2-3; D unclear. The CDR3 totals 14 residues. CDR1 is SGHTA and CDR2 is FQGNSA in the germline V gene. The germline V and J ends were trimmed by 4 bases and 0 bases, with 8 bases remaining between them. The CDR3 DNA is TGTGCCAGCAGCTCCCTAGTGAGCACAGATACGCAGTATTTT. Its protein is CASSSLVSTDTQYF.

This clone was seen a single time. The genes are TRBV7-2 and TRBJ1-3; D call uncertain. The CDR3 sequence is 17 residues long. Per the germline V gene, CDR1 is SGHTA and CDR2 is FQGNSA. Trimming removed 1 base from V and 0 bases from J, with 13 bases in between. CDR3 DNA sequence: TGTGCCAGCAGCTTAGAGCCCTGGTTGAACTCTGGAAACACCATATATTTT. It yields the protein CASSLEPWLNSGNTIYF.

This clone was observed a handful of times. V is TRBV18 and J is TRBJ2-7; TRBD1 might be the D (6 bases). V lost 3 bases, J lost 1 base, and 13 bases lay in between. The CDR3 runs 15 residues. Germline V CDR1 and CDR2: KGHSH, LQKENI. The CDR3 DNA sequence: TGTGCCAGCTCACCGATGCAGGGGCCGTCCTACGAGCAGTACTTC. This codes for CASSPMQGPSYEQYF.

This clone occurred once. The chain combines TRBV6-5 with TRBJ1-6, with 10 bases identical to TRBD1. The CDR3 is 13 residues long. J lost 14 bases, V lost 6 bases, and 7 bases had no gene match. The germline V gene encodes CDR1 MNHEY and CDR2 SVGAGI. The CDR3 protein is CASRTGQGVSLHF. CDR3 in DNA: TGTGCCAGCAGGACTGGACAGGGGGTTTCCCTCCACTTT.

This clone was detected only a few times. The V call is TRBV9, the J call TRBJ1-1; no firm D call. Trimming stripped 4 bases from V and 1 base from J, with 11 bases between. The CDR3 has 14 residues. Germline V CDR1 and CDR2: SGDLS, YYNGEE. This chain's CDR3 is CASSPVLANTEAFF. DNA of the CDR3: TGTGCCAGCAGCCCAGTTCTGGCGAACACTGAAGCTTTCTTT.

This sequence joins TRBV11-2 and TRBJ2-7, with 11 bases lining up with TRBD1. The junction had 12 bases not matched to a gene; V was cut back by 5 bases and J by 12 bases. The CDR3 is 14 amino acids. Germline V lookup: CDR1 SGHAT, CDR2 FQNNGV. The CDR3 spells CASSPGTGGMEAYF. CDR3 nucleotides: TGTGCCAGCAGCCCCGGGACAGGGGGTATGGAAGCGTACTTC.

The rearrangement links TRBV2 to TRBJ2-2; the D is unclear. V was trimmed by 3 bases and J by 0 bases, leaving 8 bases between them. Germline V lookup: CDR1 SNHLY, CDR2 FYNNEI. CDR3 length: 15 amino acids. The CDR3 nucleotides read TGTGCCAGCAGTGACCCCCCTACGAACACCGGGGAGCTGTTTTTT. Translation gives CASSDPPTNTGELFF.

The rearrangement uses TRBV11-1 and TRBJ2-7, with 10 positions matching TRBD1. Germline CDR1 reads SGHAT; CDR2 reads FQDESV (reference sequence). The CDR3 has 14 amino acids. Germline trimming cut 5 bases from V and 3 bases from J; bases unmatched to any gene: 4. The CDR3 sequence: CASSTDRGLYEQYF. In DNA, the CDR3 is TGTGCCAGCAGCACCGACAGGGGGCTCTACGAGCAGTACTTC.

The DNA of the CDR3 is TGTGCCAGCAGCAGACAGCGGTCCTACAATGAGCAGTTCTTC. This sequence encodes CASSRQRSYNEQFF. The chain combines TRBV6-5 with TRBJ2-1, with D tentatively TRBD1 or TRBD2 (5 bases each). V lost 6 bases and J 1 base, leaving 10 bases between the germline ends. Germline CDR1 MNHEY, CDR2 SVGAGI. The CDR3 totals 14 residues.